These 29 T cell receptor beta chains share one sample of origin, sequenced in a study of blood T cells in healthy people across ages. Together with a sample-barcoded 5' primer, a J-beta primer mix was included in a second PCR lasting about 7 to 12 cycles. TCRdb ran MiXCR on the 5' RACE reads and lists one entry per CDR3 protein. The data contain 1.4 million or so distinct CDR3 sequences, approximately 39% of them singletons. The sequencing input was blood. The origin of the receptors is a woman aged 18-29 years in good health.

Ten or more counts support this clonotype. CDR3 in DNA: TGTGCCAGCAGCTTCGACAGGGGGCGCACCGGGGAGCTGTTTTTT. It is translated as CASSFDRGRTGELFF. The V and J genes are TRBV11-1 and TRBJ2-2, with 10 bases that match TRBD1. CDR3 size: 15 residues. With 3 bases clipped from V and 4 bases from J, the junction kept 2 bases outside the gene matches. CDR1 is SGHAT, CDR2 FQDESV, per germline (reference sequence).

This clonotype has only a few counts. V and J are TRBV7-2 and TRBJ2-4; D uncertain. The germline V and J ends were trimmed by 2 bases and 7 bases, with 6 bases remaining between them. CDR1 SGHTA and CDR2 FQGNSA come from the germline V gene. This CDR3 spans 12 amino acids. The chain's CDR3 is CASSLTNNIQYF. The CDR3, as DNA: TGTGCCAGCAGCTTAACGAACAACATTCAGTACTTC.

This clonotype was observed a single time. The CDR3 protein is CASSQIVSSWDRGNYGYTF. The CDR3 nucleotides are TGCGCCAGCAGCCAAATCGTAAGCAGTTGGGACAGGGGGAACTATGGCTACACCTTC. V usage is TRBV4-3 and J usage is TRBJ1-2; 11 nucleotides match TRBD1. The V segment lost 2 bases and the J segment 2 bases; nucleotides outside the gene matches: 13. Germline V lookup: CDR1 LGHNA, CDR2 YSLEER. The CDR3 is 19 residues long.

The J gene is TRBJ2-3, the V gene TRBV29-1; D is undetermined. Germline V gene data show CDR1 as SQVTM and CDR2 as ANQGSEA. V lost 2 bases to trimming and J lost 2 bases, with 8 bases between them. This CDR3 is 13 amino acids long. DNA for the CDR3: TGCAGCGTTGAATCCCTATTCACAGATACGCAGTATTTT. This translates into CSVESLFTDTQYF.

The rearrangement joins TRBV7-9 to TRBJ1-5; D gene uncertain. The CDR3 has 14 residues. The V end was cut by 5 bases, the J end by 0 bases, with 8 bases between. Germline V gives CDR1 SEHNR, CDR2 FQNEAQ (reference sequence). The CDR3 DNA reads TGTGCCAGCAGCCGCGACAATAGCAATCAGCCCCAGCATTTT. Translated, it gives CASSRDNSNQPQHF.

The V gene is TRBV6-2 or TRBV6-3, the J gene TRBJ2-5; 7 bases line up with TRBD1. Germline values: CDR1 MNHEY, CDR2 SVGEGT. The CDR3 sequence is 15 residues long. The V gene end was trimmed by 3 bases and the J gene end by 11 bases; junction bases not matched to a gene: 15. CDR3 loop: CASSYRTGGVNEQYF. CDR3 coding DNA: TGTGCCAGCAGTTATCGGACAGGTGGAGTCAATGAGCAGTACTTC.

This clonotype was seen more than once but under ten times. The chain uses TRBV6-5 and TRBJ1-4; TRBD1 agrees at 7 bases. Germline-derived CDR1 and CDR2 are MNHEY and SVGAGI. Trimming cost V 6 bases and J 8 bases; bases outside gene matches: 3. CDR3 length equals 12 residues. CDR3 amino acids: CASRTGSEKLFF. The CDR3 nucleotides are TGTGCCAGCAGGACAGGGAGCGAAAAACTGTTTTTT.

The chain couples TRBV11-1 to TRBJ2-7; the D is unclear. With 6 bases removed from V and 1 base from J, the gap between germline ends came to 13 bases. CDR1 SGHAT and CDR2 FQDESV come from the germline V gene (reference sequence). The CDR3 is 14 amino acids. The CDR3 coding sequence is TGTGCCAGCAGAACGAGATTTGGATCCTACGAGCAGTACTTC. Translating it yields CASRTRFGSYEQYF.

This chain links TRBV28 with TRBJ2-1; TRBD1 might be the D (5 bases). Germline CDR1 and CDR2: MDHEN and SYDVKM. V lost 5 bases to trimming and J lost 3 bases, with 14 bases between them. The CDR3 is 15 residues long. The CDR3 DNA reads TGTGCCAGCAGTCCCCAGGGTCTCTACTACAATGAGCAGTTCTTC. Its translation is CASSPQGLYYNEQFF. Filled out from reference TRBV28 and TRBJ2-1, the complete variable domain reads DVKVTQSSRYLVKRTGEKVFLECVQDMDHENMFWYRQDPGLGLRLIYFSYDVKMKEKGDIPEGYSVSREKKERFSLILESASTNQTSMYLCASSPQGLYYNEQFFGPGTRLTVL.

The CDR3 protein is CSVATSGPNEQYF. The CDR3 nucleotides are TGCAGCGTTGCGACTAGCGGGCCGAATGAGCAGTACTTC. This chain joins TRBV29-1 and TRBJ2-5, with 10 bases aligning to TRBD2. V was clipped by 4 bases and J by 11 bases; unmatched bases: 10. Germline CDR1 reads SQVTM; CDR2 reads ANQGSEA. The CDR3 covers 13 residues. The variable domain in full, with the rest retrieved from reference TRBV29-1 and TRBJ2-5, is SAVISQKPSRDICQRGTSLTIQCQVDSQVTMMFWYRQQPGQSLTLIATANQGSEATYESGFVIDKFPISRPNLTFSTLTVSNMSPEDSSIYLCSVATSGPNEQYFGPGTRLLVL.

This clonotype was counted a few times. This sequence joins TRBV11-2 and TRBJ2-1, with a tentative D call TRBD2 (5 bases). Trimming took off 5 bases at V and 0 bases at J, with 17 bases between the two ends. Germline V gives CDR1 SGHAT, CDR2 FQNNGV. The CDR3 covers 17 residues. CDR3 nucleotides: TGTGCCAGCAGCCCATCGGGGTGGGTGGGCTCCTACAATGAGCAGTTCTTC. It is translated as CASSPSGWVGSYNEQFF.

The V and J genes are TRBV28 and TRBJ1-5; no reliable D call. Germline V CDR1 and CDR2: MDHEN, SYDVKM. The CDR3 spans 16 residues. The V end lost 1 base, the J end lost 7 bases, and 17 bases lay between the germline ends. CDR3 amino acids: CASSLYRSVGNQPQHF. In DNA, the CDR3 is TGTGCCAGCAGTTTATACCGCAGTGTGGGAAACCAGCCCCAGCATTTT.

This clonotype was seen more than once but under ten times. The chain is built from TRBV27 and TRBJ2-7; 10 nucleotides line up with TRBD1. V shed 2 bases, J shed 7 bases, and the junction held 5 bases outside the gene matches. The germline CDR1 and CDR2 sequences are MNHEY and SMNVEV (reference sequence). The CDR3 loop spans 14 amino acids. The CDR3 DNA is TGTGCCAGCAGTTTAGTGGGACAGGGGTGGGAGCAGTACTTC. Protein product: CASSLVGQGWEQYF.

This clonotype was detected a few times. CDR3 region: CASSQGFSGQETQYF. The CDR3 coding sequence is TGCGCCAGCAGCCAAGGTTTTAGCGGGCAAGAGACCCAGTACTTC. The chain joins TRBV4-3 to TRBJ2-5, with 7 nucleotides matching TRBD2. V dropped 1 base and J dropped 2; count of bases not matched to a gene: 4. Per the germline V gene, CDR1 is LGHNA and CDR2 is YSLEER. The CDR3 has 15 amino acids.

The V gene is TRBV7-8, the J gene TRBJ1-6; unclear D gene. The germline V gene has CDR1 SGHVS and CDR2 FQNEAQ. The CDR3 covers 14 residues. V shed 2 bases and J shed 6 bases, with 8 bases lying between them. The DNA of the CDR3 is TGTGCCAGCAGCTTACAACGGACTAATTCACCCCTCCACTTT. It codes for CASSLQRTNSPLHF.

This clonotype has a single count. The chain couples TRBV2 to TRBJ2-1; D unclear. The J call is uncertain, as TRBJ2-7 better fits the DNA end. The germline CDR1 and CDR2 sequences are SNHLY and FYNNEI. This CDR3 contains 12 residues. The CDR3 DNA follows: TGTGCCGCTACGGATGGATACAATGAGCAGTACTTC. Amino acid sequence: CAATDGYNEQYF.

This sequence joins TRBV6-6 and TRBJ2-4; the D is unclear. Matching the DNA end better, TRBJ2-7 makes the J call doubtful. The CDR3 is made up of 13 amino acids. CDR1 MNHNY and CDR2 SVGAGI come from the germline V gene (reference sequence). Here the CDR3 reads CASSLRFTYEQYF. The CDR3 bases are TGTGCCAGCAGTCTCAGGTTCACCTACGAGCAGTACTTC.

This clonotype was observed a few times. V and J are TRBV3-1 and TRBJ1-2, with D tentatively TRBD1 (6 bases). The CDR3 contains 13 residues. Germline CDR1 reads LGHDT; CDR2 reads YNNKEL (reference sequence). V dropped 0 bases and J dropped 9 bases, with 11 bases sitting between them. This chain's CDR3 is CASSQDSGGRYTF. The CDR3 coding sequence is TGTGCCAGCAGCCAAGATAGTGGGGGCCGCTACACCTTC.

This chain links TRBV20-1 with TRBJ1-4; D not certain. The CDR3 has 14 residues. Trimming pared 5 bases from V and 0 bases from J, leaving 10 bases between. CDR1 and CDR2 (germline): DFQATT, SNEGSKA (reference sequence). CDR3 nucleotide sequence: TGCAGTGCTTCAGTCATTGCAACTAATGAAAAACTGTTTTTT. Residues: CSASVIATNEKLFF.

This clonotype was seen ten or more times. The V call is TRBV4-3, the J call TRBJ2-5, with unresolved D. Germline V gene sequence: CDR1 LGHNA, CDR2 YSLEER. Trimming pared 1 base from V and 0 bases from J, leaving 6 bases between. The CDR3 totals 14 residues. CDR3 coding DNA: TGCGCCAGCAGCCAAGGAGAGTACCAAGAGACCCAGTACTTC. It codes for CASSQGEYQETQYF.

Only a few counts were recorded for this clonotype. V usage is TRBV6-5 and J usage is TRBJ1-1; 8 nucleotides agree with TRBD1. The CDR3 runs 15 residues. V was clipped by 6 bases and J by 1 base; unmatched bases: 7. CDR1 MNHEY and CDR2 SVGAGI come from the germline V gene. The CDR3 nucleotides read TGTGCCAGCAGCTATGGGACAGGATCGAACACTGAAGCTTTCTTT. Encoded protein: CASSYGTGSNTEAFF.

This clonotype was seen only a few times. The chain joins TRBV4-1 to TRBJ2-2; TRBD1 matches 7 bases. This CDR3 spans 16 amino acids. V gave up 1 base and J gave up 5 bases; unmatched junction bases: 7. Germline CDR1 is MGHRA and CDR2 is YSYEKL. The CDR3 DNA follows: TGCGCCAGCAGCCAAGTGGGCAAGGGGGCGACCGGGGAGCTGTTTTTT. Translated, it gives CASSQVGKGATGELFF.

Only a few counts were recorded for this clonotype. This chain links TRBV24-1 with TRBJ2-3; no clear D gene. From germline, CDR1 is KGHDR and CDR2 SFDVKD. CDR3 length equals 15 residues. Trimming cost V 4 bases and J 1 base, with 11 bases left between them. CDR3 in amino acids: CATSDWTPGTDTQYF. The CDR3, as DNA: TGTGCCACCAGTGACTGGACCCCGGGCACAGATACGCAGTATTTT.

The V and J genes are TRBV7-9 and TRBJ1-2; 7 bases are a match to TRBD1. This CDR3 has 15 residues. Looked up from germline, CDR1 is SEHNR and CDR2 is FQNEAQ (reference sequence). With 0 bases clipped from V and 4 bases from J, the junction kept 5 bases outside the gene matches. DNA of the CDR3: TGTGCCAGCAGCTTAGCGGACAGGCCCTCCTATGGCTACACCTTC. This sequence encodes CASSLADRPSYGYTF. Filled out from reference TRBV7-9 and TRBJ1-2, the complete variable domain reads DTGVSQNPRHKITKRGQNVTFRCDPISEHNRLYWYRQTLGQGPEFLTYFQNEAQLEKSRLLSDRFSAERPKGSFSTLEIQRTEQGDSAMYLCASSLADRPSYGYTFGSGTRLTVV.

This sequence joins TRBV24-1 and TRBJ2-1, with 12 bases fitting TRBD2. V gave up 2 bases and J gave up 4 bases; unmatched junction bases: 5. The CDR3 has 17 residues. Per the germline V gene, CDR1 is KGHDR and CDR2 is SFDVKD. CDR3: CATSDSSGGASYNEQFF. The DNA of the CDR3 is TGTGCCACCAGTGATTCTAGCGGGGGGGCCTCGTACAATGAGCAGTTCTTC.

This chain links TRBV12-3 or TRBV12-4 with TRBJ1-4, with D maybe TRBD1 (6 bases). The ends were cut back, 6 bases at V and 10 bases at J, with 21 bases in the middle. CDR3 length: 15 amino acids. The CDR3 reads CASSHYKQGSGKLFF. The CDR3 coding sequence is TGTGCCAGCAGCCACTACAAACAGGGTTCCGGAAAACTGTTTTTT.

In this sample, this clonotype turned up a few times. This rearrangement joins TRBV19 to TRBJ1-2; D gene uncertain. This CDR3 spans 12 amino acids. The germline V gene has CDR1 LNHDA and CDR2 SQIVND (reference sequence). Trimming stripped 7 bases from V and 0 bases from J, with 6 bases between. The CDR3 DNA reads TGTGCCAGTACCTCTGCTAACTATGGCTACACCTTC. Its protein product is CASTSANYGYTF.

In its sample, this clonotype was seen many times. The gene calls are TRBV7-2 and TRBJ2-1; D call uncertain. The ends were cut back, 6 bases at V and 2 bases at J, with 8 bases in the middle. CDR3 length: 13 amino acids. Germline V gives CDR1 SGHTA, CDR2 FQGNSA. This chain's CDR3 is CASSLDAYNEQFF. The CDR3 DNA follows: TGTGCCAGCAGTTTGGATGCCTACAATGAGCAGTTCTTC. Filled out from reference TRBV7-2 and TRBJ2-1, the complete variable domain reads GAGVSQSPSNKVTEKGKDVELRCDPISGHTALYWYRQSLGQGLEFLIYFQGNSAPDKSGLPSDRFSAERTGGSVSTLTIQRTQQEDSAVYLCASSLDAYNEQFFGPGTRLTVL.

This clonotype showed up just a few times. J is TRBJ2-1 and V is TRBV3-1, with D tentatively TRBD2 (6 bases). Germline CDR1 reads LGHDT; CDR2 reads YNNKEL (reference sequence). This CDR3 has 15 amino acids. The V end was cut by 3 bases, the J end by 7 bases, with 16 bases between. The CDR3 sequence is CASSQKDYLGNEQFF. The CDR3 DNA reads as TGTGCCAGCAGCCAGAAGGACTACCTTGGGAATGAGCAGTTCTTC.